Presented here are 27 T cell receptor beta chains from one specimen sequenced in a study of cytomegalovirus exposure and HLA in healthy donors. PCR employed 60 Vbeta and 13 Jbeta primers. Libraries were prepared by immunoSEQ multiplex PCR; TCRdb keeps only in-frame clonotypes and omits some of them. The sample has about 100,000 clones; around 63% are singletons. Sequenced material: PBMCs. Receptors were obtained from a human donor in good health.

This chain uses TRBV11-2 with TRBJ2-5; 12 nucleotides line up with TRBD2. The CDR3 has 18 residues. With 1 base clipped from V and 5 bases from J, the junction kept 11 bases outside the gene matches. CDR1 SGHAT and CDR2 FQNNGV come from the germline V gene. The CDR3 sequence: CASSLVGPRLAGDETQYF. In DNA, the CDR3 is TGTGCCAGCAGCTTAGTTGGCCCGCGACTAGCGGGAGATGAGACCCAGTACTTC.

The V gene is TRBV6-1, the J gene TRBJ2-5, with 10 bases that match TRBD2. This CDR3 comprises 16 residues. Unmatched junction bases numbered 7, after V lost 3 bases and J lost 3 bases. CDR1 MNHNS and CDR2 SASEGT come from the germline V gene. The CDR3 protein is CASSDLAGEGKETQYF. The CDR3, as DNA: TGTGCCAGCAGTGACCTAGCGGGAGAGGGGAAAGAGACCCAGTACTTC.

The chain combines TRBV5-4 with TRBJ2-3; 11 bases line up with TRBD1. The CDR3 covers 16 residues. The V gene end was trimmed by 4 bases and the J gene end by 0 bases; junction bases not matched to a gene: 4. Germline V CDR1 and CDR2: SGHNT, YYREEE (reference sequence). The CDR3 coding sequence is TGTGCCAGCAGCCCTGGACAGGGGGCAAGCACAGATACGCAGTATTTT. Residues: CASSPGQGASTDTQYF.

This clone was found a few times. The rearrangement links TRBV6-1 to TRBJ1-6, with TRBD1 matching 10 bases. The V gene end was trimmed by 3 bases and the J gene end by 10 bases; junction bases not matched to a gene: 6. The CDR3 contains 15 residues. Germline V gene data show CDR1 as MNHNS and CDR2 as SASEGT. The CDR3 loop reads CASSDRQGAASPLHF. The DNA of the CDR3 is TGTGCCAGCAGTGACAGACAGGGGGCGGCCTCACCCCTCCACTTT.

This chain connects TRBV27 to TRBJ2-7; D gene unclear. Germline CDR1 is MNHEY and CDR2 is SMNVEV (reference sequence). The CDR3 sequence is 12 residues long. The V gene lost 4 bases and the J gene lost 2 bases, with 6 bases spanning the gap. The DNA for the CDR3 is TGTGCCAGCAGTTCACCGGCCTACGAGCAGTACTTC. The encoded protein is CASSSPAYEQYF.

This clone was seen more than once but under ten times. The genes are TRBV4-1 and TRBJ2-7, with 13 bases that match TRBD2. Germline trimming cut 4 bases from V and 0 bases from J; bases unmatched to any gene: 6. This CDR3 region has 17 residues. CDR1 and CDR2 from the germline V gene are MGHRA and YSYEKL. In DNA form, the CDR3 reads TGCGCCAGCAGCCTCGGGACTAGCGGGACCGTCTCCTACGAGCAGTACTTC. Amino acids: CASSLGTSGTVSYEQYF.

The chain links TRBV10-3 to TRBJ2-3; D uncertain. The CDR3 extends over 16 amino acids. The V gene lost 2 bases and the J gene lost 0 bases, with 12 bases spanning the gap. Germline V gives CDR1 ENHRY, CDR2 SYGVKD. The CDR3 sequence: CAISEKLALSTDTQYF. Written as DNA, the CDR3 is TGTGCCATCAGTGAGAAACTTGCTTTAAGCACAGATACGCAGTATTTT.

This sequence joins TRBV16 and TRBJ1-2; TRBD1 is a possible D gene (6 bases). CDR1 and CDR2 (germline): KGHSY, FQNENV. With 2 bases removed from V and 6 bases from J, the gap between germline ends came to 16 bases. The CDR3 extends over 15 amino acids. The CDR3 loop reads CASSQKYSAGDGYTF. CDR3 nucleotide sequence: TGTGCCAGCAGCCAAAAGTATTCGGCAGGGGATGGCTACACCTTC.

This clone showed up just a few times. The rearrangement uses TRBV5-8 and TRBJ2-7; 7 nucleotides align to TRBD1. CDR3 length: 14 residues. Trimming at V came to 3 bases and at J to 1 base, leaving 4 bases not matched to a gene. CDR1 SGHTS and CDR2 YDEGEE come from the germline V gene. The CDR3 protein is CASSWTGQSYEQYF. CDR3 bases: TGTGCCAGCAGCTGGACGGGACAGTCCTACGAGCAGTACTTC.

This chain uses TRBV7-2 with TRBJ2-5; 14 positions agree with TRBD2. V lost 5 bases, J lost 3 bases, and 8 bases stayed unmatched. CDR1 is SGHTA, CDR2 FQGNSA, per germline. This CDR3 contains 17 residues. The CDR3 region has the DNA TGTGCCAGCAGCCCAAGAAGACTAGCGGGAGGGAAAGAGACCCAGTACTTC. As protein: CASSPRRLAGGKETQYF. The variable domain in full, with the rest retrieved from reference TRBV7-2 and TRBJ2-5, is GAGVSQSPSNKVTEKGKDVELRCDPISGHTALYWYRQSLGQGLEFLIYFQGNSAPDKSGLPSDRFSAERTGGSVSTLTIQRTQQEDSAVYLCASSPRRLAGGKETQYFGPGTRLLVL.

The V and J genes are TRBV10-1 and TRBJ2-1, with 7 bases matching TRBD1. The CDR3 extends over 13 amino acids. CDR1 and CDR2 (germline): WNHNN, SYGVQD (reference sequence). V trimming: 0 bases; J trimming: 7 bases; junction bases outside the gene matches: 0. The CDR3: CASSESDRNEQFF. DNA of the CDR3: TGCGCCAGCAGTGAGTCGGACAGGAATGAGCAGTTCTTC.

There are a few counts of this clone. This chain links TRBV5-1 with TRBJ2-2, with D perhaps matching TRBD2 (5 bases). Between the trimmed V and J ends, which lost 0 bases and 1 base, there was a span of 7 bases. This CDR3 region has 15 residues. Germline lookup yields CDR1 SGHRS and CDR2 YFSETQ. CDR3 sequence reads: CASSLVSGNTGELFF. DNA for the CDR3: TGCGCCAGCAGCTTGGTCAGCGGGAACACCGGGGAGCTGTTTTTT.

This clone was found a few times. The CDR3: CANRAEPPNYGYTF. CDR3 in DNA: TGTGCCAACAGGGCCGAACCTCCTAACTATGGCTACACCTTC. The chain has TRBV2 and TRBJ1-2; perhaps TRBD1 as D (6 bases). Per germline, CDR1 SNHLY and CDR2 FYNNEI. This CDR3 is 14 amino acids long. V lost 10 bases and J lost 0, with 15 bases in between.

V and J are TRBV19 and TRBJ1-1; D may be TRBD1 (5 bases). Trimming removed 0 bases from V and 4 bases from J, with 12 bases in between. The CDR3 runs 15 residues. Germline V gene data show CDR1 as LNHDA and CDR2 as SQIVND (reference sequence). The CDR3 coding sequence is TGTGCCAGTAGTATAGACAGGGCCTGGCTCACTGAAGCTTTCTTT. This codes for CASSIDRAWLTEAFF.

This clone was recorded a few times. J is TRBJ2-7 and V is TRBV4-1; 12 bases agree with TRBD2. The V gene's germline CDR1 is MGHRA and CDR2 YSYEKL. The CDR3 spans 17 residues. V shed 0 bases and J 1 base; nucleotides not matched to a gene: 4. In nucleotides, the CDR3 is TGCGCCAGCAGCCAAGAAAAAGGACTAGCGGGGTCCTACGAGCAGTACTTC. Translating gives CASSQEKGLAGSYEQYF.

V gene TRBV6-4 combines with J gene TRBJ2-3; 8 bases match TRBD2. The length of the CDR3 is 14 residues. Germline V gene data show CDR1 as MRHNA and CDR2 as SNTAGT. The V and J ends lost 4 bases and 5 bases, in that order; junction bases with no gene match: 5. The CDR3 sequence is CASSAAGGKDTQYF. For the CDR3, the DNA is TGTGCCAGCAGTGCGGCGGGAGGTAAAGATACGCAGTATTTT.

The chain couples TRBV19 to TRBJ2-1; 9 bases match TRBD2. This CDR3 region has 16 residues. Germline loops: CDR1 LNHDA, CDR2 SQIVND (reference sequence). V lost 1 base and J lost 5; bases outside the gene matches: 6. The CDR3 DNA reads as TGTGCCAGTAGTATAGTGGTCGGGACTAGCCACAATGAGCAGTTCTTC. Translated, it gives CASSIVVGTSHNEQFF.

This clone was counted only a few times. J is TRBJ1-2 and V is TRBV7-2, with 7 bases aligning to TRBD1. J lost 5 bases, V lost 6 bases, and 21 bases had no gene match. In germline, CDR1 is SGHTA, CDR2 FQGNSA. This CDR3 comprises 18 residues. CDR3 sequence: CASRLGRYTRDSPYGYTF. CDR3 sequence (DNA): TGTGCCAGCAGACTAGGGAGATACACTAGGGACAGTCCATATGGCTACACCTTC.

This clone was picked up a small number of times. This chain connects TRBV5-1 to TRBJ1-4; a weak D match, TRBD1 (5 bases). CDR3 length equals 14 residues. With 4 bases removed from V and 1 base from J, the gap between germline ends came to 8 bases. CDR1 and CDR2 from the germline V gene are SGHRS and YFSETQ. CDR3 nucleotide sequence: TGCGCCAGCAGCGCGGGGGGAACTAATGAAAAACTGTTTTTT. Translation: CASSAGGTNEKLFF. The complete variable domain, with remaining parts taken from reference TRBV5-1 and TRBJ1-4, reads KAGVTQTPRYLIKTRGQQVTLSCSPISGHRSVSWYQQTPGQGLQFLFEYFSETQRNKGNFPGRFSGRQFSNSRSEMNVSTLELGDSALYLCASSAGGTNEKLFFGSGTQLSVL.

The chain joins TRBV7-9 to TRBJ2-7, with 9 bases that match TRBD2. V shed 1 base and J 3 bases; nucleotides not matched to a gene: 7. CDR3 size: 16 residues. Germline values: CDR1 SEHNR, CDR2 FQNEAQ (reference sequence). The CDR3 reads CASSLGETSGDYEQYF. As DNA, the CDR3 is TGTGCCAGCAGCTTAGGGGAGACTAGCGGTGACTACGAGCAGTACTTC.

V is TRBV4-1 and J is TRBJ2-1; D is possibly TRBD2 (5 bases). CDR3 size: 15 residues. Germline loops: CDR1 MGHRA, CDR2 YSYEKL. The ends were cut back, 2 bases at V and 6 bases at J, with 14 bases in the middle. CDR3 DNA: TGCGCCAGCAGCCAAAGAAGGGCTGGGAGCAATGAGCAGTTCTTC. This encodes CASSQRRAGSNEQFF.

This sequence joins TRBV19 and TRBJ2-4, with D unclear. Germline V gives CDR1 LNHDA, CDR2 SQIVND (reference sequence). V lost 3 bases and J lost 1, with 10 bases in between. The CDR3 consists of 15 residues. The CDR3 here is CASSMEFRAKNIQYF. The CDR3 region has the DNA TGTGCCAGTAGTATGGAGTTTCGGGCCAAAAACATTCAGTACTTC.

This chain links TRBV18 with TRBJ2-6; unclear D gene. The V end was cut by 3 bases, the J end by 0 bases, with 12 bases between. Germline V gene data show CDR1 as KGHSH and CDR2 as LQKENI. This CDR3 is 17 amino acids long. The CDR3 sequence is CASSPISSNSGANVLTF. The CDR3 DNA follows: TGTGCCAGCTCACCGATCTCGAGTAACTCTGGGGCCAACGTCCTGACTTTC.

In this sample, this clone turned up a few times. The chain is built from TRBV7-9 and TRBJ1-4; a possible D gene is TRBD1 (6 bases). Trimming shortened V by 6 bases and J by 4 bases, and 15 bases separated the two germline ends. The germline V gene has CDR1 SEHNR and CDR2 FQNEAQ (reference sequence). The CDR3 runs 15 residues. The chain's CDR3 is CASRVPTGVNEKLFF. In DNA form, the CDR3 reads TGTGCCAGCAGGGTACCGACAGGAGTTAATGAAAAACTGTTTTTT.

This clone was seen only a few times. The chain employs TRBV25-1 and TRBJ2-1, with 8 bases identical to TRBD2. The germline V gene encodes CDR1 MGHDK and CDR2 SYGVNS. CDR3 length: 13 amino acids. J gave up 9 bases and V 4 bases, and 5 bases lay outside the gene matches. CDR3 residues: CASSVAGQGEQFF. The CDR3 coding sequence is TGTGCCAGCAGTGTAGCGGGGCAGGGTGAGCAGTTCTTC.

This chain connects TRBV10-3 to TRBJ2-1; 9 nucleotides agree with TRBD1. J was trimmed by 6 bases and V by 7 bases; bases with no gene match: 7. The CDR3 spans 14 residues. The germline V gene has CDR1 ENHRY and CDR2 SYGVKD. This CDR3 reads CAINPGQGSNEQFF. The DNA for the CDR3 is TGTGCCATCAATCCGGGACAGGGTTCCAATGAGCAGTTCTTC.

V usage is TRBV6-4 and J usage is TRBJ2-3, with 9 bases identical to TRBD2. The CDR3 is 17 residues long. V gave up 2 bases and J gave up 1 base; unmatched junction bases: 7. Germline-derived CDR1 and CDR2 are MRHNA and SNTAGT. CDR3 sequence: CASSDEGSGSGTDTQYF. For the CDR3, the DNA is TGTGCCAGCAGTGACGAGGGTAGCGGGAGCGGCACAGATACGCAGTATTTT.